These 31 T cell receptor beta chains share one sample of origin, sequenced in a study of T cells after yellow fever vaccination. A single record per CDR3 protein comes from TCRdb applying MiXCR to the 5' RACE reads. The sample has some 600,000 distinct CDR3 sequences; approximately 13% are singletons. The material sequenced was PBMCs, taken on the day of the yellow fever booster vaccination. The receptor set was obtained from a man aged 25 to 45 who received the YFV17D yellow fever vaccine.

Comment on this clonotype: At one end, the junction sequence differs from germline, possibly due to a read error. This chain joins TRBV20-1 and TRBJ2-5, with D perhaps TRBD1 (5 bases). The CDR3 loop spans 14 amino acids. Germline CDR1 reads DFQATT; CDR2 reads SNEGSKA (reference sequence). DNA for the CDR3: TGCAGTGCACCAGGGCCCACACGCCTTAGGACCGAGTACTTC. This codes for CSAPGPTRLRTEYF.

The chain couples TRBV12-5 to TRBJ1-5; no clear D gene. The V end was cut by 6 bases, the J end by 9 bases, with 9 bases between. The CDR3 runs 11 residues. The germline V gene encodes CDR1 LGHNT and CDR2 FRNRAP. The DNA for the CDR3 is TGTGCTAGTGGAACCGGATCGCCCCAGCATTTT. It yields the protein CASGTGSPQHF.

This clonotype has ten or more counts. V gene TRBV6-1 combines with J gene TRBJ2-1; TRBD2 aligns across 9 bases. This CDR3 comprises 16 residues. CDR1 and CDR2 from the germline V gene are MNHNS and SASEGT. The ends lost 6 bases at V and 6 bases at J; junction bases unmatched: 12. CDR3 DNA: TGTGCCAGCAGGGGCAGGGAAGGGACTAGCTTCAATGAGCAGTTCTTC. It specifies CASRGREGTSFNEQFF.

As DNA, the CDR3 is TGTGCCAGCAGCCAGTGGACTAGCGGGAGTGCCTACGAGCAGTACTTC. Translation: CASSQWTSGSAYEQYF. This chain uses TRBV7-2 with TRBJ2-7; 13 nucleotides match TRBD2. The CDR3 consists of 16 residues. V shed 5 bases and J 2 bases; nucleotides not matched to a gene: 6. Germline CDR1 is SGHTA and CDR2 is FQGNSA.

The V and J genes are TRBV7-2 and TRBJ2-1, with D tentatively TRBD2 (6 bases). CDR1 and CDR2 (germline): SGHTA, FQGNSA. The CDR3 contains 15 residues. V lost 2 bases, J lost 5 bases, and 13 bases lay in between. CDR3 bases: TGTGCCAGCAGCTTACGGGAGCTGGGACACAATGAGCAGTTCTTC. It codes for CASSLRELGHNEQFF.

The chain employs TRBV20-1 and TRBJ2-3; 9 bases are a match to TRBD1. The CDR3 covers 19 residues. With 3 bases clipped from V and 2 bases from J, the junction kept 18 bases outside the gene matches. Per germline, CDR1 DFQATT and CDR2 SNEGSKA (reference sequence). CDR3 sequence: CSARLPGQGLGGVTDTQYF. The CDR3 DNA is TGCAGTGCTAGGTTACCGGGACAGGGTTTGGGGGGGGTCACAGATACGCAGTATTTT.

This clonotype came up many times. The chain links TRBV7-9 to TRBJ2-1; 8 nucleotides agree with TRBD2. From germline, CDR1 is SEHNR and CDR2 FQNEAQ (reference sequence). Trimming took 5 bases from V and 4 from J; bases not matched to a gene: 4. The CDR3 has 14 residues. The CDR3 region has the DNA TGTGCCAGCAGCCACCCTAGCGGGTACAATGAGCAGTTCTTC. Its translation is CASSHPSGYNEQFF.

This clonotype was counted only a few times. The rearrangement links TRBV4-3 to TRBJ2-7, with D perhaps matching TRBD1 (5 bases). CDR1 and CDR2 from the germline V gene are LGHNA and YSLEER. V was clipped by 1 base and J by 1 base, with 8 bases between them. The CDR3 consists of 14 residues. The CDR3 coding sequence is TGCGCCAGCAGCCAAGCCCCAGGGTCCTACGAGCAGTACTTC. Translation: CASSQAPGSYEQYF.

This clonotype was found a few times. J is TRBJ2-2 and V is TRBV24-1; D gene uncertain. The CDR3 is 12 residues long. V was pared by 9 bases and J by 7 bases, with 11 bases between. Germline V gene sequence: CDR1 KGHDR, CDR2 SFDVKD. Here the CDR3 reads CATSQQGGELFF. CDR3 in DNA: TGTGCCACCTCCCAACAAGGCGGGGAGCTGTTTTTT.

This clonotype was detected a few times. The chain employs TRBV20-1 and TRBJ2-7; 10 bases map to TRBD2. The CDR3 loop spans 15 amino acids. Trimming at V came to 0 bases and at J to 2 bases, leaving 4 bases not matched to a gene. CDR1 is DFQATT and CDR2 is SNEGSKA in the germline V gene (reference sequence). The CDR3 DNA reads as TGCAGTGCTAGAGATCCACTAGCGGGAACCTACGAGCAGTACTTC. Its translation: CSARDPLAGTYEQYF.

This clonotype was found a few times. The chain couples TRBV20-1 to TRBJ2-2; TRBD1 is a possible D gene (5 bases). Germline V gene data show CDR1 as DFQATT and CDR2 as SNEGSKA (reference sequence). The germline V and J ends were trimmed by 4 bases and 1 base, with 10 bases remaining between them. This CDR3 spans 14 amino acids. Written as DNA, the CDR3 is TGCAGTGCTATCCTCGACAGGAACACCGGGGAGCTGTTTTTT. Translation gives CSAILDRNTGELFF.

This sequence joins TRBV4-2 and TRBJ1-3; no definite D call. The CDR3 length is 15 residues. Trimming pared 4 bases from V and 1 base from J, leaving 11 bases between. CDR1 is LGHNA, CDR2 YNFKEQ, per germline. CDR3 sequence reads: CASSPSLGSGNTIYF. DNA of the CDR3: TGTGCCAGCAGCCCCTCGTTGGGGTCTGGAAACACCATATATTTT.

The chain recombines TRBV6-1 with TRBJ2-5; 13 nucleotides line up with TRBD2. In germline, CDR1 is MNHNS, CDR2 SASEGT. Germline trimming cut 6 bases from V and 4 bases from J; bases unmatched to any gene: 5. The CDR3 length is 15 residues. The CDR3 sequence: CASSWTSGRGETQYF. The DNA for the CDR3 is TGTGCCAGCAGCTGGACTAGCGGGAGAGGAGAGACCCAGTACTTC.

This clonotype was counted a few times. One base away lies a much larger clone, so this may be a sequencing read error. The chain employs TRBV27 and TRBJ1-2; D is uncertain. The V gene lost 5 bases and the J gene lost 4 bases, with 2 bases spanning the gap. Per the germline V gene, CDR1 is MNHEY and CDR2 is SMNVEV (reference sequence). The CDR3 runs 10 residues. CDR3 residues: CASSPYGYTF. For the CDR3, the DNA is TGTGCCAGCAGTCCCTATGGCTACACCTTC.

The gene calls are TRBV6-2 or TRBV6-3 and TRBJ2-2; D remains unclear. The V and J ends lost 3 bases and 3 bases respectively, with 11 bases between them. The CDR3 totals 15 residues. Germline V gene sequence: CDR1 MNHEY, CDR2 SVGEGT. CDR3 residues: CASSYSRVYTGELFF. In nucleotides, the CDR3 is TGTGCCAGCAGTTATTCTCGAGTGTACACCGGGGAGCTGTTTTTT.

This clonotype was seen a few times. The CDR3 coding sequence is TGCAGTGCTAGGGGGCCTCCGGGAGGATATTACAATGAGCAGTTCTTC. This sequence encodes CSARGPPGGYYNEQFF. V is TRBV20-1 and J is TRBJ2-1; 7 bases line up with TRBD2. From germline, CDR1 is DFQATT and CDR2 SNEGSKA (reference sequence). V shed 3 bases, J shed 4 bases, and the junction held 12 bases outside the gene matches. The CDR3 consists of 16 residues.

This rearrangement joins TRBV7-2 to TRBJ2-2; no reliable D call. Germline CDR1 is SGHTA and CDR2 is FQGNSA. Trimming cost V 5 bases and J 3 bases, with 13 bases left between them. This CDR3 has 15 residues. The CDR3 sequence is CASSEQRRDTGELFF. The CDR3, as DNA: TGTGCCAGCAGCGAACAACGTAGGGACACCGGGGAGCTGTTTTTT.

Many counts were recorded for this clonotype. The CDR3 DNA follows: TGCAGCGTTGGGGGGCAGGTCGATCAGCCCCAGCATTTT. Protein product: CSVGGQVDQPQHF. This chain connects TRBV29-1 to TRBJ1-5; D may be TRBD1 (6 bases). V was pared by 4 bases and J by 5 bases, with 12 bases between. From germline, CDR1 is SQVTM and CDR2 ANQGSEA. The CDR3 runs to 13 residues.

V is TRBV20-1 and J is TRBJ2-7, with 10 bases lining up with TRBD2. Germline V CDR1 and CDR2: DFQATT, SNEGSKA (reference sequence). Trimming removed 6 bases from V and 2 bases from J; junction bases left unmatched: 10. This CDR3 is 15 amino acids long. Here the CDR3 DNA reads TGCAGTGCAAGAAAACTAGCGGGGAGCACCTACGAGCAGTACTTC. It translates to CSARKLAGSTYEQYF.

The sample holds many counts of this clonotype. V usage is TRBV4-3 and J usage is TRBJ2-5; the D is unclear. Germline lookup yields CDR1 LGHNA and CDR2 YSLEER. The length of the CDR3 is 13 residues. The V and J ends lost 1 base and 5 bases respectively, with 8 bases between them. CDR3: CASSQALDETQYF. For the CDR3, the DNA is TGCGCCAGCAGCCAAGCCCTAGACGAGACCCAGTACTTC.

In this sample, this clonotype turned up a few times. The rearrangement links TRBV6-2 or TRBV6-3 to TRBJ2-2; D gene unclear. Trimming took 7 bases from V and 6 from J, leaving 9 bases between them. There are 12 residues in the CDR3. The V gene's germline CDR1 is MNHEY and CDR2 SVGEGT. CDR3 sequence reads: CASNNNAGELFF. CDR3 sequence (DNA): TGTGCCAGCAACAACAACGCCGGGGAGCTGTTTTTT.

This clonotype was counted only a few times. The chain combines TRBV14 with TRBJ2-1; tentative D call: TRBD2 (5 bases). CDR1 is SGHDN, CDR2 FVKESK, per germline. CDR3 size: 14 residues. Trimming took 0 bases from V and 8 from J, leaving 11 bases between them. CDR3 amino acids: CASSQDRGWHEQFF. As DNA, the CDR3 is TGTGCCAGCAGCCAAGACAGAGGGTGGCATGAGCAGTTCTTC.

This chain joins TRBV27 and TRBJ2-7; D gene ambiguous. Trimming shortened V by 6 bases and J by 2 bases, and 17 bases separated the two germline ends. Germline-derived CDR1 and CDR2 are MNHEY and SMNVEV (reference sequence). The CDR3 has 15 residues. CDR3 sequence reads: CASSPSPRGTYEQYF. In DNA form, the CDR3 reads TGTGCCAGCAGCCCCTCACCTCGCGGAACCTACGAGCAGTACTTC.

The CDR3 loop is CASSLERSAYEQYF. The CDR3 coding sequence is TGCGCCAGCAGCTTGGAGAGGAGCGCCTACGAGCAGTACTTC. The genes are TRBV5-1 and TRBJ2-7; D is uncertain. V lost 0 bases and J 2 bases, leaving 9 bases between the germline ends. Germline lookup yields CDR1 SGHRS and CDR2 YFSETQ. CDR3 length equals 14 residues.

This clonotype showed up many times. The CDR3 protein is CASTRGTARETQYF. CDR3 DNA sequence: TGTGCCAGCACCCGTGGGACAGCAAGGGAGACCCAGTACTTC. This chain links TRBV2 with TRBJ2-5, with 7 bases aligning to TRBD1. Germline CDR1 is SNHLY and CDR2 is FYNNEI. CDR3 length: 14 residues. The trim removed 7 bases at V and 5 bases at J, leaving 10 bases unmatched. Full variable domain (outside the CDR3, taken from reference TRBV2 and TRBJ2-5): EPEVTQTPSHQVTQMGQEVILRCVPISNHLYFYWYRQILGQKVEFLVSFYNNEISEKSEIFDDQFSVERPDGSNFTLKIRSTKLEDSAMYFCASTRGTARETQYFGPGTRLLVL.

This clonotype occurred a few times. This chain uses TRBV19 with TRBJ2-4; 7 bases are a match to TRBD1. The CDR3 is 16 amino acids. Germline values: CDR1 LNHDA, CDR2 SQIVND (reference sequence). Germline trimming cut 1 base from V and 0 bases from J; bases unmatched to any gene: 3. CDR3 loop: CASSIVGQLAKNIQYF. The CDR3 DNA is TGTGCCAGTAGTATAGTGGGACAGCTAGCCAAAAACATTCAGTACTTC. Complete variable domain (other parts from reference TRBV19 and TRBJ2-4): DGGITQSPKYLFRKEGQNVTLSCEQNLNHDAMYWYRQDPGQGLRLIYYSQIVNDFQKGDIAEGYSVSREKKESFPLTVTSAQKNPTAFYLCASSIVGQLAKNIQYFGAGTRLSVL.

The V gene is TRBV11-2, the J gene TRBJ2-1; 12 bases are a match to TRBD2. Germline trimming cut 1 base from V and 0 bases from J; bases unmatched to any gene: 7. CDR1 is SGHAT and CDR2 is FQNNGV in the germline V gene. The CDR3 extends over 19 amino acids. The CDR3 DNA reads TGTGCCAGCAGCTTAGGGGGGGGACTAGCGGGCATCTCCTACAATGAGCAGTTCTTC. Translated: CASSLGGGLAGISYNEQFF.

The rearrangement uses TRBV3-1 and TRBJ2-3, with D unresolved. Deletions cut 4 bases from V and 5 bases from J, with 19 bases between. In germline, CDR1 is LGHDT, CDR2 YNNKEL (reference sequence). The CDR3 sequence is 16 residues long. The CDR3 protein is CASSPEGARPRDTQYF. For the CDR3, the DNA is TGTGCCAGCAGCCCCGAAGGTGCTAGACCCAGAGATACGCAGTATTTT.

CDR3 region: CASRATSGRVNIQYF. As DNA, the CDR3 is TGCGCCAGCAGGGCGACTAGCGGGAGGGTAAACATTCAGTACTTC. The V call is TRBV5-1, the J call TRBJ2-4, with TRBD2 identical over 14 bases. The junction had 4 bases not matched to a gene; V was cut back by 5 bases and J by 6 bases. Germline V gene data show CDR1 as SGHRS and CDR2 as YFSETQ. The CDR3 sequence is 15 residues long.

In its sample, this clonotype was seen a few times. The J gene is TRBJ2-1, the V gene TRBV6-2 or TRBV6-3, with 7 bases fitting TRBD2. V was pared by 0 bases and J by 3 bases, with 8 bases of the junction left unmatched. This CDR3 is built from 17 residues. Germline CDR1 is MNHEY and CDR2 is SVGEGT. CDR3 residues: CASSYSNWAGDYNEQFF. The CDR3 coding sequence is TGTGCCAGCAGTTACTCGAATTGGGCGGGGGACTACAATGAGCAGTTCTTC.

This clonotype turned up a few times. The CDR3 coding sequence is TGCGCCAGCAGCTTGGACCCAGGGGGGTCGGAGACCCAGTACTTC. It specifies CASSLDPGGSETQYF. The chain employs TRBV5-1 and TRBJ2-5, with D possibly being TRBD1 (7 bases). V was trimmed by 0 bases and J by 5 bases, leaving 14 bases between them. From germline, CDR1 is SGHRS and CDR2 YFSETQ. The CDR3 length is 15 residues.